Below are 6 T cell receptor beta chains sequenced from a single sample in a study of regulatory T cells in long-lasting Graves disease. CDR3-region Arm-PCR and iRepertoire HTBI primers produced the TCR beta libraries. TCRdb reprocessed the multiplex PCR reads via MiXCR and lists one record per CDR3 protein. The table shows 350,000 to 550,000 distinct CDR3 sequences, with over 15% occurring only once. Time point in this sample: newly diagnosed GD, antithyroid drugs for less than 3 months. After RNA was extracted from PBMCs, the TCR library was made from it. This sample also belongs to another study, concerning T cells in Graves' hyperthyroidism and ophthalmopathy.

The sequencing used peripheral blood mononuclear cells (PBMCs), collected at new diagnosis, from a patient treated with antithyroid drugs. These receptors came from a woman aged 18-29 years with Graves disease.

The table lists this clonotype with a few counts. The CDR3 sequence is CASSFRGGGHEQYF. CDR3 sequence (DNA): TGTGCCAGCAGTTTCAGGGGAGGTGGCCACGAGCAGTACTTC. The chain carries TRBV28 and TRBJ2-7; D possibly matches TRBD1 or TRBD2 (6 bases each). The CDR3 runs to 14 residues. CDR1 is MDHEN, CDR2 SYDVKM, per germline. With 3 bases removed from V and 5 bases from J, the gap between germline ends came to 14 bases.

The genes are TRBV5-8 and TRBJ2-3; possibly TRBD1 for D (5 bases). The germline gives CDR1 SGHTS, CDR2 YDEGEE. V lost 2 bases, J lost 2 bases, and 21 bases lay in between. The CDR3 loop spans 18 amino acids. This chain's CDR3 is CASSFHPKGAGPTDTQYF. The CDR3, as DNA: TGTGCCAGCAGCTTTCACCCTAAAGGGGCAGGGCCCACAGATACGCAGTATTTT.

The chain uses TRBV5-1 and TRBJ2-1; the match to TRBD2 covers 12 bases. CDR3 length: 15 residues. Unmatched junction bases numbered 9, after V lost 5 bases and J lost 9 bases. The germline V gene has CDR1 SGHRS and CDR2 YFSETQ. This CDR3 reads CASRPLAGGPGEQFF. CDR3 coding DNA: TGCGCCAGCAGGCCCCTAGCGGGAGGGCCGGGTGAGCAGTTCTTC.

The sample holds a few counts of this clonotype. Without the conserved terminal phenylalanine or tryptophan, this CDR3 likely stems from a read error. This rearrangement joins TRBV20-1 to TRBJ2-1, with D possibly being TRBD1 (6 bases). The J call could be wrong; TRBJ2-5 is a better fit for the DNA end. Germline CDR1 DFQATT, CDR2 SNEGSKA (reference sequence). This CDR3 comprises 12 residues. For the CDR3, the DNA is TGCAGTGCTAATACAGGGCCGGCGGCCCAGTACCTC. Encoded protein: CSANTGPAAQYL.

This clonotype turned up a few times. This chain links TRBV2 with TRBJ2-1, with 10 bases fitting TRBD1. Germline V gene lookup returns CDR1 SNHLY and CDR2 FYNNEI. After removal of 6 bases from V and 3 bases from J, the junction contained 2 bases not matched to a gene. The CDR3 extends over 14 amino acids. The CDR3 reads CASRGQGNYNEQFF. In DNA form, the CDR3 reads TGTGCCAGCAGGGGACAGGGGAACTACAATGAGCAGTTCTTC.

In regard to this clonotype: A much bigger clone sits one base away, suggesting this may be a read error. J is TRBJ2-5 and V is TRBV30; no reliable D call. With the DNA end fitting TRBJ2-1 better, the J assignment may be wrong. The CDR3 totals 13 residues. CDR1 GTSNPN and CDR2 SVGIG come from the germline V gene (reference sequence). This CDR3 reads CAWSMSANTEQFF. The CDR3 DNA reads TGTGCCTGGAGTATGTCAGCTAACACCGAGCAGTTCTTC.